The rows below give T cell receptor beta chains drawn from one sample of a study of cytomegalovirus exposure and HLA in healthy donors. Method: immunoSEQ multiplex PCR; TCRdb's copy keeps in-frame clones and lacks some. The sample holds 260,000 or so clones, more than 75% seen once. Sequenced input: PBMCs. The receptor set was obtained from a man aged 18 to 30 in good health and CMV-seronegative. Each CDR3 is given with its conserved first and last residue. Fields, in order: V gene, J gene, D gene, clone size, CDR3 protein, CDR3 DNA. The D gene is left open where the match is weak. Size values are once, few and many counts, or a class for expanded clones, and some rows have none.

>TRBV19|TRBJ1-1|NA|many
CASSMGRGATEAFF
TGTGCCAGTAGTATGGGTCGGGGGGCCACTGAAGCTTTCTTT
>TRBV28|TRBJ2-5|TRBD1|NA
CASISTGAETQYF
TGTGCCAGCATATCAACAGGGGCCGAGACCCAGTACTTC
>TRBV2|TRBJ2-4|NA|NA
CASSEGGTLRNIQYF
TGTGCCAGCAGTGAAGGGGGCACCCTACGGAACATTCAGTACTTC
>TRBV29-1|TRBJ2-1|NA|NA
CSVEGGQGIYEQFF
TGCAGCGTTGAGGGCGGTCAGGGGATATATGAGCAGTTCTTC
>TRBV19|TRBJ2-1|NA|NA
CASSIDRGILDPSYNEQFF
TGTGCCAGTAGTATAGATCGGGGAATCCTAGACCCTTCCTACAATGAGCAGTTCTTC
>TRBV27|TRBJ2-1|NA|NA
CASSRTSSEQFF
TGTGCCAGCAGTCGAACTAGCAGTGAGCAGTTCTTC
>TRBV10-1|TRBJ1-1|NA|few
CASSESNQGAFF
TGCGCCAGCAGTGAGTCGAATCAGGGAGCTTTCTTT
>TRBV19|TRBJ2-1|TRBD2|NA
CASIGVGLADNEQFF
TGTGCCAGTATCGGTGTTGGGCTAGCGGACAATGAGCAGTTCTTC
>TRBV2|TRBJ2-3|TRBD2|NA
CASSLRTSGGVDTQYF
TGTGCCAGCAGTCTGCGGACTAGCGGGGGTGTAGATACGCAGTATTTT
>TRBV10-3|TRBJ2-3|NA|NA
CAISEGRGASTDTQYF
TGTGCCATCAGTGAGGGCCGGGGGGCGAGCACAGATACGCAGTATTTT
>TRBV6-1|TRBJ2-7|NA|NA
CASSEATGITYEQYF
TGTGCCAGCAGTGAAGCGACAGGAATAACCTACGAGCAGTACTTC
>TRBV19|TRBJ2-1|TRBD2|NA
CASSIDWTSNNEQFF
TGTGCCAGTAGTATAGACTGGACTAGCAACAATGAGCAGTTCTTC
>TRBV7-8|TRBJ2-7|TRBD2|once
CASSLDSGGGSYEQYF
TGTGCCAGCAGCTTAGACAGCGGGGGAGGCTCGTACGAGCAGTACTTC
>TRBV5-6|TRBJ1-1|NA|NA
CASSFSAGIEAFF
TGTGCCAGCAGCTTCTCAGCAGGCATTGAAGCTTTCTTT
>TRBV5-4|TRBJ2-5|TRBD1|NA
CASSGQGDMQETQYF
TGTGCCAGCAGCGGACAGGGGGATATGCAAGAGACCCAGTACTTC
>TRBV7-2|TRBJ2-7|NA|NA
CASSSETVSYEQYF
TGTGCCAGCAGCTCAGAGACAGTCTCCTACGAGCAGTACTTC
>TRBV7-9|TRBJ1-2|NA|once
CASSPLLDGYTF
TGTGCCAGCAGCCCTCTTCTCGATGGCTACACCTTC
>TRBV7-2|TRBJ2-7|NA|NA
CASSLAEAYEQYF
TGTGCCAGCAGCTTAGCGGAGGCCTACGAGCAGTACTTC
>TRBV27|TRBJ1-2|TRBD1|NA
CASSSQGALRSYTF
TGTGCCAGCAGTTCTCAGGGGGCGCTCAGAAGCTACACCTTC
>TRBV30|TRBJ1-5|NA|few
CAWSKGKSTYSNQPQHF
TGTGCCTGGAGTAAGGGGAAAAGCACATATAGCAATCAGCCCCAGCATTTT
>TRBV4-3|TRBJ2-5|NA|NA
CASSQYDRRTETQYF
TGCGCCAGCAGCCAATATGACAGGCGGACCGAGACCCAGTACTTC
>TRBV18|TRBJ2-7|NA|NA
CASSPQASAGYEQYF
TGTGCCAGCTCACCACAGGCTTCGGCGGGGTACGAGCAGTACTTC
>TRBV25-1|TRBJ2-2|TRBD1|once
CASSDPGGANTGELFF
TGTGCCAGCAGTGACCCAGGGGGCGCTAACACCGGGGAGCTGTTTTTT
>TRBV6-6|TRBJ2-1|TRBD2|NA
CASSSTGLADNEQFF
TGTGCCAGCAGCTCCACGGGACTAGCGGACAATGAGCAGTTCTTC
>TRBV5-1|TRBJ2-5|NA|NA
CASSLWRDPQETQYF
TGCGCCAGCAGCTTGTGGCGGGACCCCCAAGAGACCCAGTACTTC
>TRBV2|TRBJ2-5|NA|NA
CASSVDRSGLETQYF
TGTGCCAGCAGTGTTGACAGGTCAGGGTTGGAGACCCAGTACTTC
>TRBV19|TRBJ2-7|NA|NA
CASSIYTPSYEQYF
TGTGCCAGTAGTATCTATACGCCGTCCTACGAGCAGTACTTC
>TRBV6-5|TRBJ1-4|NA|many
CASSYLQFNEKLFF
TGTGCCAGCAGTTACTTACAGTTTAATGAAAAACTGTTTTTT
>TRBV6-1|TRBJ2-7|TRBD1|NA
CASRGDRGLFEQYF
TGTGCCAGCAGAGGGGACAGGGGGCTTTTCGAGCAGTACTTC